This T cell receptor beta chain is drawn from a study of CD8 T cells in Susac syndrome. Study-wide background: When blood was collected, patients with Susac syndrome were therapy-naive, were taking corticosteroids, or were receiving intravenous immunoglobulin alone.

CD8+ and CD4+ T cells from blood underwent TCR beta sequencing, which was carried out in a high-throughput format. Negative isolation yielded CD4+ and CD8+ T cells, and FACS enriched TEMRA cells. This CDR3 spans 14 amino acids. The ends were cut back, 1 base at V and 6 bases at J, with 11 bases in the middle. Germline V gene sequence: CDR1 SGHAT, CDR2 FQDESV (reference sequence). Reverse transcription used roughly 0.5 to 1 ug RNA and random hexamers. Across 54 Vbeta and 13 Jbeta, TCR beta CDR3 was amplified with immunoSEQ multiplex PCR. MiXCR, run by TCRdb on the immunoSEQ multiplex PCR reads, gives a single entry per CDR3 protein. The sample lists under 200,000 distinct CDR3 sequences, over 75% occurring once.

The specimen sequenced was CD4+ T cells from PBMCs. The sequence came from a human donor with Susac syndrome. The rearrangement links TRBV11-1 to TRBJ2-3; D remains ambiguous. The CDR3 nucleotides read TGTGCCAGCAGCTTAGGCCTAGAAGCCGATACGCAGTATTTT. Translating it yields CASSLGLEADTQYF.